One and the same sample provided the 3 T cell receptor beta chains below, sequenced in a study of shared clonotypes between healthy human individuals. Libraries were prepared by immunoSEQ multiplex PCR; TCRdb keeps only in-frame clonotypes and omits some of them. The sample lists about 1.1 million clones, roughly 77% seen once, with about 0.94% in the top ten. The specimen was memory CD4+ T cells from PBMCs. Subset denoted: CD45RA-negative fraction. These receptors originate from a young man in good health. Some clones in this sample may be carry-over from other donors' samples.

V is TRBV2 and J is TRBJ2-7; the match to TRBD2 covers 8 bases. The junction had 4 bases not matched to a gene; V was cut back by 7 bases and J by 2 bases. CDR1 is SNHLY, CDR2 FYNNEI, per germline. The CDR3 runs to 13 residues. Written as DNA, the CDR3 is TGTGCCAGCACCGGGGGACTAGCCTACGAGCAGTACTTC. It encodes CASTGGLAYEQYF.

This chain connects TRBV2 to TRBJ1-1, with TRBD1 as a possible D gene (5 bases). CDR3 size: 13 residues. Trimming stripped 2 bases from V and 4 bases from J, with 8 bases between. Germline values: CDR1 SNHLY, CDR2 FYNNEI. The CDR3 sequence is CASSEQGFTEAFF. The DNA for the CDR3 is TGTGCCAGCAGTGAACAGGGATTCACTGAAGCTTTCTTT.

This clone was counted only a few times. The rearrangement links TRBV4-2 to TRBJ1-1; 9 positions match TRBD1. V trimming: 0 bases; J trimming: 7 bases; junction bases outside the gene matches: 0. Per the germline V gene, CDR1 is LGHNA and CDR2 is YNFKEQ. This CDR3 region has 13 residues. The CDR3 sequence: CASSQEDRGEAFF. Written as DNA, the CDR3 is TGTGCCAGCAGCCAAGAGGACAGGGGTGAAGCTTTCTTT.